The T cell receptor beta chain described here comes from a study of shared clonotypes between healthy human individuals. General study results and limits: Of the naive CD4 clonotypes, roughly 5.2% were shared across several donors.

Produced via immunoSEQ multiplex PCR; TCRdb's table is partial and in-frame only. There are 950,000 to 1,100,000 clones in the sample; 75% to 85% occur only once, and around 0.6% lies in the top ten. Concerning this clone: Antigen unknown.

This CDR3 comprises 16 residues. V shed 6 bases and J shed 5 bases, with 22 bases lying between them. Germline CDR1 and CDR2: KGHSH and LQKENI. The specimen sequenced was memory CD4+ T cells from PBMCs. The subset is: CD45RA-negative fraction. The chain has TRBV18 and TRBJ1-1; D may be TRBD1 (5 bases). The receptor was derived from a man aged 18-30 years in good health. Some clones in this sample may be carry-over from other donors' samples. CDR3 sequence reads: CASSSESGAPWTEAFF. CDR3 coding DNA: TGTGCCAGCTCCTCCGAGAGTGGGGCGCCGTGGACTGAAGCTTTCTTT.